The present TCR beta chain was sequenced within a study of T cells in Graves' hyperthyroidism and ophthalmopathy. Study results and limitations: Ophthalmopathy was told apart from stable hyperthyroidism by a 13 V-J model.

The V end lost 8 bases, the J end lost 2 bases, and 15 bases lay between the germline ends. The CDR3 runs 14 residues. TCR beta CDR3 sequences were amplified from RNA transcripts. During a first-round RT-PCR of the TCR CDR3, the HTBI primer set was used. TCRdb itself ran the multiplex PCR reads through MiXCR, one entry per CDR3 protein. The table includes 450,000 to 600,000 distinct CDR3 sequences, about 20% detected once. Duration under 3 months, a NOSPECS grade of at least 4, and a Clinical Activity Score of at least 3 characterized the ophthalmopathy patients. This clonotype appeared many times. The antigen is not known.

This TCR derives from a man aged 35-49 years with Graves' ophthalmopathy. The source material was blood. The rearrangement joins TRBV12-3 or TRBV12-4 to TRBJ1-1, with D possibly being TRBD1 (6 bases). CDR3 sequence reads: CASAGGPINTEAFF. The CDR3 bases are TGTGCCAGCGCCGGGGGGCCCATAAACACTGAAGCTTTCTTT.